This TCR beta chain was recorded in a study of radiotherapy plus CTLA-4 blockade in lung cancer. Study as a whole: Among all patients, around 18% showed objective responses, while approximately 30% had disease control. General study findings and limits: In blood, TCR clones derived from the tumor expanded after radiotherapy plus ipilimumab. Early blood T cell clone changes and increased post-radiation serum interferon-beta were reportedly the strongest response predictors.

Germline V gene lookup returns CDR1 SGHRS and CDR2 YFSETQ. V lost 1 base and J lost 4; bases outside the gene matches: 4. There are 14 residues in the CDR3. With ipilimumab providing CTLA-4 blockade, focal radiation was administered to patients who had chemo-refractory metastatic non-small-cell lung cancer. Remarks on this clone: The antigen is undetermined.

Assay: immunoSEQ multiplex PCR; the TCRdb copy retains only in-frame clones and omits some. The table includes roughly 66,000 clones, approximately 80% detected once. This specimen was peripheral blood, taken from a patient treated with radiotherapy plus ipilimumab. The chain recombines TRBV5-1 with TRBJ1-2, with 7 bases identical to TRBD1. The source is a human donor with non-small cell lung cancer who had a partial response to radiotherapy plus ipilimumab. The DNA of the CDR3 is TGCGCCAGCAGCTTGAGGGGGCTGGGCTATGGCTACACCTTC. This gives the protein CASSLRGLGYGYTF.